The 16 T cell receptor beta chains reported below all come from one sample, sequenced in a study of blood T cell repertoires in COVID-19. Method: immunoSEQ multiplex PCR; TCRdb's copy keeps in-frame clones and lacks some. The data show tens of thousands of clones, around four fifths seen once. Sequenced: peripheral blood. The source is a human donor in a cohort sampled during active COVID-19.

The table lists this clone with a count of one. V is TRBV4-1 and J is TRBJ2-3, with 10 bases matching TRBD2. This CDR3 contains 18 residues. With V trimmed by 3 bases and J by 2 bases, 11 bases remained unmatched. Looked up from germline, CDR1 is MGHRA and CDR2 is YSYEKL. CDR3 protein: CASSHTSAGLAYTDTQYF. The CDR3 DNA follows: TGCGCCAGCAGCCATACCTCCGCGGGACTAGCGTACACAGATACGCAGTATTTT.

The chain links TRBV2 to TRBJ1-2, with 9 bases lining up with TRBD1. This CDR3 region has 15 residues. CDR1 and CDR2 (germline): SNHLY, FYNNEI. V gave up 6 bases and J gave up 4 bases; unmatched junction bases: 9. CDR3 sequence (DNA): TGTGCCAGCAGGTTACAGGGGGCGCCGGGCTATGGCTACACCTTC. Its protein product is CASRLQGAPGYGYTF.

This clone has more than one count but fewer than ten. CDR3 nucleotides: TGTGCCAGCAGCGCCCAGGGGACCACTGAAGCTTTCTTT. It is translated as CASSAQGTTEAFF. The V call is TRBV6-5, the J call TRBJ1-1; the D gene is possibly TRBD1 (6 bases). With 6 bases removed from V and 4 bases from J, the gap between germline ends came to 12 bases. This CDR3 contains 13 residues. The germline V gene encodes CDR1 MNHEY and CDR2 SVGAGI.

This chain connects TRBV6-2 or TRBV6-3 to TRBJ2-7, with D possibly matching TRBD2 (5 bases). Germline lookup yields CDR1 MNHEY and CDR2 SVGEGT. This CDR3 contains 14 residues. V dropped 2 bases and J dropped 3 bases, with 11 bases sitting between them. The CDR3 nucleotides are TGTGCCAGCAGTTACAGCGGACCGGGCTACGAGCAGTACTTC. Protein sequence: CASSYSGPGYEQYF.

The CDR3 DNA reads as TGTGCCGGACCGGGACAGGGGGATGGCTACACCTTC. Translated, it gives CAGPGQGDGYTF. V and J are TRBV30 and TRBJ1-2; 11 positions agree with TRBD1. Germline V CDR1 and CDR2: GTSNPN, SVGIG (reference sequence). V shed 8 bases and J 6 bases; nucleotides not matched to a gene: 5. The CDR3 runs 12 residues. The complete variable domain, with remaining parts taken from reference TRBV30 and TRBJ1-2, reads SQTIHQWPATLVQPVGSPLSLECTVEGTSNPNLYWYRQAAGRGLQLLFYSVGIGQISSEVPQNLSASRPQDRQFILSSKKLLLSDSGFYLCAGPGQGDGYTFGSGTRLTVV.

The rearrangement joins TRBV7-8 to TRBJ1-2; the D gene is possibly TRBD1 (6 bases). V shed 3 bases and J shed 4 bases, with 18 bases lying between them. The CDR3 runs to 16 residues. CDR1 is SGHVS and CDR2 is FQNEAQ in the germline V gene. CDR3 sequence: CASSFSAGGRSYGYTF. In DNA, the CDR3 is TGTGCCAGCAGCTTTTCTGCTGGGGGCCGGAGCTATGGCTACACCTTC.

This clone showed up just once. V gene TRBV2 combines with J gene TRBJ2-3, with a tentative D call TRBD2 (6 bases). Germline values: CDR1 SNHLY, CDR2 FYNNEI. The CDR3 runs 14 residues. The germline V and J ends were trimmed by 11 bases and 2 bases, with 17 bases remaining between them. The CDR3 bases are TGTGCCGGAGAACCGGGAGACTTCACAGATACGCAGTATTTT. It translates to CAGEPGDFTDTQYF.

This sequence joins TRBV3-1 (or the pseudogene TRBV3-2) and TRBJ1-2; 8 bases align to TRBD1. V lost 4 bases and J lost 5; bases outside the gene matches: 3. Germline CDR1 reads LGHDT; CDR2 reads YNNKEL (reference sequence). This CDR3 spans 13 amino acids. DNA for the CDR3: TGTGCCAGCAGCCCCGGGACAGGTTATGGCTACACCTTC. Translating gives CASSPGTGYGYTF.

The CDR3 bases are TGTGCCAGCAGCTTAGATCCGGGTGGCTACACCTTC. It translates to CASSLDPGGYTF. This chain connects TRBV11-2 to TRBJ1-2; D is unclear. CDR3 length: 12 amino acids. Germline loops: CDR1 SGHAT, CDR2 FQNNGV. V dropped 0 bases and J dropped 7 bases, with 6 bases sitting between them. Full variable domain (missing parts from reference TRBV11-2 and TRBJ1-2): EAGVAQSPRYKIIEKRQSVAFWCNPISGHATLYWYQQILGQGPKLLIQFQNNGVVDDSQLPKDRFSAERLKGVDSTLKIQPAKLEDSAVYLCASSLDPGGYTFGSGTRLTVV.

This chain connects TRBV6-5 to TRBJ2-7; 8 nucleotides line up with TRBD2. V lost 8 bases to trimming and J lost 1 base; unmatched junction nucleotides: 10. Germline V lookup: CDR1 MNHEY, CDR2 SVGAGI. The CDR3 consists of 15 residues. The CDR3, as DNA: TGTGCCAGCCAGCGCGCCGGCGGGGGGTCCTACGAGCAGTACTTC. Protein product: CASQRAGGGSYEQYF.

CDR3 in DNA: TGTGCCAGCAGCTCGGACAGGGCAGACGAGCAGTACTTC. Translation gives CASSSDRADEQYF. The V call is TRBV11-2, the J call TRBJ2-7; 8 nucleotides line up with TRBD1. The V segment lost 4 bases and the J segment 5 bases; nucleotides outside the gene matches: 4. The CDR3 is made up of 13 amino acids. CDR1 SGHAT and CDR2 FQNNGV come from the germline V gene.

The chain recombines TRBV6-1 with TRBJ1-2; the D is unclear. The germline gives CDR1 MNHNS, CDR2 SASEGT. This CDR3 comprises 14 residues. The ends were cut back, 0 bases at V and 0 bases at J, with 5 bases in the middle. CDR3: CASSEATANYGYTF. The DNA for the CDR3 is TGTGCCAGCAGTGAAGCAACGGCTAACTATGGCTACACCTTC.

This sequence joins TRBV4-1 and TRBJ2-7; D unresolved. Trimming took off 2 bases at V and 3 bases at J, with 8 bases between the two ends. Germline loops: CDR1 MGHRA, CDR2 YSYEKL. The CDR3 totals 13 residues. The CDR3 sequence is CASSQQTLYEQYF. For the CDR3, the DNA is TGCGCCAGCAGCCAACAGACACTCTACGAGCAGTACTTC.

This clone was detected only a few times. This chain connects TRBV6-5 to TRBJ2-7, with 10 positions matching TRBD1. V was clipped by 7 bases and J by 2 bases; unmatched bases: 8. The CDR3 is 15 amino acids. Germline lookup yields CDR1 MNHEY and CDR2 SVGAGI. Written as DNA, the CDR3 is TGTGCCAGCAAGGAGGTAGACAGGGGGCCCTACGAGCAGTACTTC. Amino acid sequence: CASKEVDRGPYEQYF.

The chain combines TRBV6-5 with TRBJ1-1; D may be TRBD1 (5 bases). Germline loops: CDR1 MNHEY, CDR2 SVGAGI. V shed 2 bases and J shed 1 base, with 11 bases lying between them. CDR3 length: 15 residues. DNA of the CDR3: TGTGCCAGCAGTTACCGGGGGGTTACGAACACTGAAGCTTTCTTT. This sequence encodes CASSYRGVTNTEAFF.

This clone was detected a few times. This chain links TRBV5-6 with TRBJ2-2, with D possibly matching TRBD2 (5 bases). Germline V lookup: CDR1 SGHDT, CDR2 YYEEEE. The V end lost 3 bases, the J end lost 8 bases, and 11 bases lay between the germline ends. The CDR3 loop spans 13 amino acids. The CDR3 nucleotides read TGTGCCAGCAGCTCTGACTTAGCGGGGGAGCTGTTTTTT. Residues: CASSSDLAGELFF.